The clone carrying this TCR beta chain was counted at least ten times. Its cognate antigen is unknown. The source of the sample is a study of early T cells in non-severe SARS-CoV-2 infection. Looking at the study overall: RNA in bulk from unsorted whole blood was sequenced, and chains were unpaired. Study-level results: Comparison of clonotypes with VDJdb favored anti-spike CD8 responses while missing private and CD4 specificities.

Separate cDNA molecules each had unique molecular identifiers attached to them. A single record per CDR3 protein comes from TCRdb applying MiXCR to the 5' RACE reads. The sample records about 23,000 distinct CDR3 sequences, approximately 5% being singletons. CDR1 is LNHDA and CDR2 is SQIVND in the germline V gene (reference sequence). The V and J ends lost 3 bases and 5 bases, in that order; junction bases with no gene match: 7. There are 15 residues in the CDR3. The receptor comes from an adult who was a healthcare worker with PCR-confirmed SARS-CoV-2 infection or an uninfected control (not recorded which). The chain recombines TRBV19 with TRBJ1-5; 7 bases match TRBD1. Material: whole blood. CDR3 in DNA: TGTGCCAGTAGTATCGACAGGGAGGGAGATCAGCCCCAGCATTTT. Protein: CASSIDREGDQPQHF.